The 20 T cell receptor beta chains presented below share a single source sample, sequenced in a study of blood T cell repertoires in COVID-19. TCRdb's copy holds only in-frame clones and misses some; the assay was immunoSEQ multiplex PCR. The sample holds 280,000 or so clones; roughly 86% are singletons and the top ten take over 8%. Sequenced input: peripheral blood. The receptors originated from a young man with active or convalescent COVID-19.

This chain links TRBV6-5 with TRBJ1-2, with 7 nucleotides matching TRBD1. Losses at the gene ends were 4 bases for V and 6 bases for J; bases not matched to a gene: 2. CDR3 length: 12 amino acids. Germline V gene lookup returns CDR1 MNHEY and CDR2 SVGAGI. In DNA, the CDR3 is TGTGCCAGCAGTTCACAGGGGAATGGCTACACCTTC. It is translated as CASSSQGNGYTF.

This CDR3 reads CASSWGGTGELFF. DNA of the CDR3: TGTGCCAGCAGTTGGGGGGGGACCGGGGAGCTGTTTTTT. V usage is TRBV25-1 and J usage is TRBJ2-2, with TRBD2 matching 7 bases. The V gene's germline CDR1 is MGHDK and CDR2 SYGVNS. The CDR3 sequence is 13 residues long. Losses at the gene ends were 5 bases for V and 5 bases for J; bases not matched to a gene: 2.

CDR3 coding DNA: TGCAGCGTTGAGGGCAGGCTTGATGGCTACACCTTC. Translating gives CSVEGRLDGYTF. This sequence joins TRBV29-1 and TRBJ1-2; D is undetermined. From germline, CDR1 is SQVTM and CDR2 ANQGSEA. The CDR3 consists of 12 residues. V was clipped by 3 bases and J by 6 bases, with 11 bases between them.

In nucleotides, the CDR3 is TGTGCCAGCAGCCAAGCAGAAGCTAACTATGGCTACACCTTC. It specifies CASSQAEANYGYTF. The rearrangement links TRBV3-1 (or the pseudogene TRBV3-2) to TRBJ1-2, with unresolved D. Germline-derived CDR1 and CDR2 are LGHDT and YNNKEL (reference sequence). The length of the CDR3 is 14 residues. V gave up 1 base and J gave up 0 bases, with 6 bases separating them.

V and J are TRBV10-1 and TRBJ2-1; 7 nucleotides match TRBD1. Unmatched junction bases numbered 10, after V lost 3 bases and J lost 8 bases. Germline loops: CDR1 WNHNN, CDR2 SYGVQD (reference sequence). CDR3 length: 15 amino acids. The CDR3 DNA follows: TGCGCCAGCAGTGAAGTTGGTAGAGGGGGCGATGAGCAGTTCTTC. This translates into CASSEVGRGGDEQFF.

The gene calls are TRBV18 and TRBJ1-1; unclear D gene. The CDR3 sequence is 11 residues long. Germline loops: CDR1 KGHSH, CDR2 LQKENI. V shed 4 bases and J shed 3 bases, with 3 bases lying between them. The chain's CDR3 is CASSHYTEAFF. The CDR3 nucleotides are TGTGCCAGCTCACACTACACTGAAGCTTTCTTT.

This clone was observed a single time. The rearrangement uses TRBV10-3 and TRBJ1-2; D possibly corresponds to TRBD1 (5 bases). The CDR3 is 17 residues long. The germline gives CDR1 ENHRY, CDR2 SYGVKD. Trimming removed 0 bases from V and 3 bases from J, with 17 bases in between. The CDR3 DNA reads TGTGCCATCAGTGAGTCGGGGGGGATAGGGTCGGACTATGGCTACACCTTC. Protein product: CAISESGGIGSDYGYTF.

The DNA of the CDR3 is TGTGCCAGCAGCTTAGAAGGAGCCGAAGGGGGCACCATATATTTT. Its protein product is CASSLEGAEGGTIYF. J is TRBJ1-3 and V is TRBV7-2, with a weak D call TRBD1 (6 bases). V was trimmed by 1 base and J by 9 bases, leaving 16 bases between them. This CDR3 is built from 15 residues. The V gene's germline CDR1 is SGHTA and CDR2 FQGNSA.

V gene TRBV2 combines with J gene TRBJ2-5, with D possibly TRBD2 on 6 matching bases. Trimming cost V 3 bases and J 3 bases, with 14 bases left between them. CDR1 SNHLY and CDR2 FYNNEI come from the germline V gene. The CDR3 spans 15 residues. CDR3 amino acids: CASSDPGASEETQYF. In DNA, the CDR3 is TGTGCCAGCAGTGACCCCGGAGCTAGCGAAGAGACCCAGTACTTC. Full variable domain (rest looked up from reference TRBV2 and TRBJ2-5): EPEVTQTPSHQVTQMGQEVILRCVPISNHLYFYWYRQILGQKVEFLVSFYNNEISEKSEIFDDQFSVERPDGSNFTLKIRSTKLEDSAMYFCASSDPGASEETQYFGPGTRLLVL.

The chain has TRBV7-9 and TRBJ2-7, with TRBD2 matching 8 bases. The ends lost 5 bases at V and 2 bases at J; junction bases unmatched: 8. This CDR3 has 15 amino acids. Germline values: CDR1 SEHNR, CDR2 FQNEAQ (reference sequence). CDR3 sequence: CASSPPGGAAYEQYF. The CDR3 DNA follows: TGTGCCAGCAGCCCGCCGGGGGGGGCAGCCTACGAGCAGTACTTC.

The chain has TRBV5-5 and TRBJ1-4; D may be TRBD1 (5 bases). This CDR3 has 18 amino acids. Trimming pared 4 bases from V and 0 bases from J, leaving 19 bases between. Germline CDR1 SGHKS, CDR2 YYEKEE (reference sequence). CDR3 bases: TGTGCCAGCAGCGGGGGACGCCGGGACTCTGCAACTAATGAAAAACTGTTTTTT. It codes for CASSGGRRDSATNEKLFF.

The CDR3 coding sequence is TGTGCCAGCTTCTTAGCGGGGGGGCTTGAGAATGAGCAGTTCTTC. Translated: CASFLAGGLENEQFF. The chain joins TRBV2 to TRBJ2-1, with 11 positions matching TRBD2. The CDR3 is 15 amino acids. With 8 bases clipped from V and 7 bases from J, the junction kept 10 bases outside the gene matches. Per germline, CDR1 SNHLY and CDR2 FYNNEI.

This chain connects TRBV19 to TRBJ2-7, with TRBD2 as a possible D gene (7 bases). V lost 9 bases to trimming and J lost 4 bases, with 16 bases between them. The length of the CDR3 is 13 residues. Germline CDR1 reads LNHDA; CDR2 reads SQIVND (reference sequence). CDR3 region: CARGGGLRYEQYF. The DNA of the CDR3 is TGTGCCAGAGGCGGGGGCCTTAGGTACGAGCAGTACTTC. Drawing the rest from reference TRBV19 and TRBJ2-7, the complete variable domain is DGGITQSPKYLFRKEGQNVTLSCEQNLNHDAMYWYRQDPGQGLRLIYYSQIVNDFQKGDIAEGYSVSREKKESFPLTVTSAQKNPTAFYLCARGGGLRYEQYFGPGTRLTVT.

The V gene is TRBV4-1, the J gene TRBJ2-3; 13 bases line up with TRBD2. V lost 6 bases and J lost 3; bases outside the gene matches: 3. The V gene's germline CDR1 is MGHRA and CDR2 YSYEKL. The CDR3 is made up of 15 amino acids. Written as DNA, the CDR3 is TGCGCCAGCAGAACTAGCGGGGGGGCGACAGATACGCAGTATTTT. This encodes CASRTSGGATDTQYF.

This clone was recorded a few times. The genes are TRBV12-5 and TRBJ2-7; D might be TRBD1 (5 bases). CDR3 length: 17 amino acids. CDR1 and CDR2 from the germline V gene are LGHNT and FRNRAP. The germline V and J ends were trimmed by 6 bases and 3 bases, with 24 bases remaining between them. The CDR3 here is CASGPVPSSRQCYEQYF. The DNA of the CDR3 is TGTGCTAGTGGCCCGGTCCCCTCCAGCAGACAGTGCTACGAGCAGTACTTC.

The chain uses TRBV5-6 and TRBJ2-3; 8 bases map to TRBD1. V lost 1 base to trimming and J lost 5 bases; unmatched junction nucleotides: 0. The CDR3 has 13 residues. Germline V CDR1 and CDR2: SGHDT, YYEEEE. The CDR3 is CASSLTGGDTQYF. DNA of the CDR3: TGTGCCAGCAGCTTGACAGGGGGAGATACGCAGTATTTT.

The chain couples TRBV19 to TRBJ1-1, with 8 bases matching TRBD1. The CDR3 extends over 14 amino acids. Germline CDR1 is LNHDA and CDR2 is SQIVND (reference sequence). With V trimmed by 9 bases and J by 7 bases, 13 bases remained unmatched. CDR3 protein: CASLDRGGNGEAFF. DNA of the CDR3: TGTGCCAGCCTCGACAGGGGAGGAAACGGTGAAGCTTTCTTT.

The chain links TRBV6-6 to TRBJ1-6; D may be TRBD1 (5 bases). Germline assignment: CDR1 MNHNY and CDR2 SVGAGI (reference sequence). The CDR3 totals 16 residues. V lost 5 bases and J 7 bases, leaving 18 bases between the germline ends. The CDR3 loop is CASSRDSLVKNSPLHF. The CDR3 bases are TGTGCCAGCAGTCGAGACAGCTTGGTGAAGAATTCACCCCTCCACTTT.

The CDR3 is CASSSATPKGPEGAINYGYTF. The CDR3 nucleotides read TGTGCCAGCAGCTCCGCCACACCCAAGGGGCCAGAGGGGGCGATTAACTATGGCTACACCTTC. The chain has TRBV12-1 and TRBJ1-2; the table's D call, TRBD1, was not checked against the DNA. TRBV12-1 is a documented pseudogene. This CDR3 contains 21 residues.

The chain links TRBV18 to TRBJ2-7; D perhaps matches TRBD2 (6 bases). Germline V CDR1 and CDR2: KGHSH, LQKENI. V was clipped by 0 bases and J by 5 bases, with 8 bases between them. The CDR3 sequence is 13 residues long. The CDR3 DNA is TGTGCCAGCTCACCACCTTCGGGGGACGAGCAGTACTTC. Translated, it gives CASSPPSGDEQYF.